Listed below are T cell receptor beta chains from one sample, sequenced in a study of blood T cell repertoires in COVID-19. Clones were sequenced by immunoSEQ multiplex PCR, and TCRdb holds only the in-frame ones, with some missing. Of under 50,000 clones in the sample, 79% were seen once. Sequenced sample: peripheral blood. All receptors come from a man between 65 and 85 years old with acute or convalescent COVID-19. The CDR3 runs from the conserved cysteine through the conserved F or W. A D gene is named only where the DNA matches it firmly. The size of a clone is reported for some rows only, either as once, few or many, or as a class for expanded clones.

>.|TRBJ2-7|TRBV7-9|.
CASSPPWGGHDYEQYF
TGTGCCAGCAGCCCACCGTGGGGGGGGCATGACTACGAGCAGTACTTC
>.|TRBJ2-3|TRBV2|TRBD1
CASSVQGARGTDTQYF
TGTGCCAGCAGTGTACAGGGGGCTCGGGGCACAGATACGCAGTATTTT
>.|TRBJ1-1|TRBV6-2/TRBV6-3|.
CASSYLAGYTEAFF
TGTGCCAGCAGTTATCTTGCAGGCTACACTGAAGCTTTCTTT
>once|TRBJ2-7|TRBV11-2|TRBD2
CASSPQVGAGVLHEQYF
TGTGCCAGCAGCCCTCAGGTTGGAGCGGGAGTTCTCCACGAGCAGTACTTC
>.|TRBJ2-2|TRBV28|TRBD2
CASSALPGLAYTGELFF
TGTGCCAGCAGCGCCCTGCCGGGACTAGCCTACACCGGGGAGCTGTTTTTT
>.|TRBJ2-7|TRBV3-1/TRBV3-2|TRBD1
CASSHYRGSYEQYF
TGTGCCAGCAGCCACTACAGGGGCTCCTACGAGCAGTACTTC
>few|TRBJ2-4|TRBV7-2|TRBD2
CASSSGRGVAKNIQYF
TGTGCCAGCAGCTCCGGTCGGGGGGTAGCCAAAAACATTCAGTACTTC
>.|TRBJ2-5|TRBV7-9|TRBD1
CASSLRRPGQGMGETQYF
TGTGCCAGCAGCTTAAGAAGACCGGGACAGGGTATGGGAGAGACCCAGTACTTC
>.|TRBJ1-2|TRBV7-3|TRBD1
CASSPRTGQGYTF
TGTGCCAGCAGCCCTCGGACAGGACAGGGCTACACCTTC
>.|TRBJ1-1|TRBV28|TRBD1
CASNPTGLGNTEAFF
TGTGCCAGCAACCCGACAGGGCTTGGTAACACTGAAGCTTTCTTT
>once|TRBJ2-1|TRBV7-8|.
CASSLGTTGNEQFF
TGTGCCAGCAGCTTAGGGACTACCGGCAATGAGCAGTTCTTC
>.|TRBJ1-2|TRBV5-1|TRBD1
CASRLPTGQGFDGYTF
TGCGCCAGCAGATTACCCACGGGACAGGGTTTTGATGGCTACACCTTC
>.|TRBJ2-7|TRBV7-2|.
CASSPQGGSYEQYF
TGTGCCAGCAGCCCCCAGGGTGGTTCCTACGAGCAGTACTTC
>.|TRBJ1-5|TRBV28|TRBD1
CASSLLTGGNQPQHF
TGTGCCAGCAGTTTATTGACAGGGGGCAATCAGCCCCAGCATTTT
>.|TRBJ2-1|TRBV19|.
CASSIQGSNEQFF
TGTGCCAGTAGTATTCAGGGTTCCAATGAGCAGTTCTTC
>.|TRBJ1-6|TRBV3-1/TRBV3-2|.
CASSQDRQLSSYNSPLHF
TGTGCCAGCAGCCAAGATCGACAGCTGAGCTCCTATAATTCACCCCTCCACTTT
>.|TRBJ1-2|TRBV9|TRBD1
CASSVGDPGTGLLGRYTF
TGTGCCAGCAGCGTAGGAGACCCCGGGACAGGGCTTTTAGGGCGCTACACCTTC